A selection of T cell receptor beta chains follows, all from one sample in a study of blood T cells in healthy people across ages. One entry per CDR3 protein results from TCRdb running MiXCR on the 5' RACE reads. The sample records roughly 2 million distinct CDR3 sequences, 40% to 55% being singletons. The sequencing sample was made of blood. These receptors all stem from a woman aged 35 to 49 in good health. Both conserved end residues are part of each CDR3. A D gene is named only where the DNA matches it firmly. Rows give clone size only sometimes, using once, few, many, or a class for an expanded clone.

V	D	size	J	DNA	CDR3
TRBV12-3/TRBV12-4	.	.	TRBJ2-7	TGTGCCAGCAGTCCAGGGTTTGGGGGAAAGATCCAGTACTTC	CASSPGFGGKIQYF
TRBV20-1	.	.	TRBJ1-2	TGCAGTGCTAGAATGGGGGCCGGCTATGGCTACACCTTC	CSARMGAGYGYTF
TRBV12-3/TRBV12-4	.	.	TRBJ1-5	TGTGCCAGCAGTATACAGGAAAATCAGCCCCAGCATTTT	CASSIQENQPQHF
TRBV29-1	TRBD1	.	TRBJ2-7	TGCAGCGTCACCGATGGACAGGGGGCCCTCGACGAGCAGTACTTC	CSVTDGQGALDEQYF
TRBV4-2	.	.	TRBJ1-5	TGTGCCAGCAGCCAAGGATGGGGGTCAAATCAGCCCCAGCATTTT	CASSQGWGSNQPQHF
TRBV7-2	.	.	TRBJ1-2	TGTGCCAGCAGCTTAGCATTGTCGGCAGTCTATGGCTACACCTTC	CASSLALSAVYGYTF
TRBV7-9	.	many	TRBJ2-1	TGTGCCAGCAGCCCCCTTGATGAGCAGTTCTTC	CASSPLDEQFF
TRBV5-1	TRBD1	.	TRBJ2-1	TGTGCCAGCAGCTTGGTGTTGACAGGGCCGGAAAATGAGCAGTTCTTC	CASSLVLTGPENEQFF
TRBV21-1	.	.	TRBJ2-5	TGTGCTAGCAGCTCTCGGACTGGCGAGCAGGAGACCCAGTACTTC	CASSSRTGEQETQYF
TRBV7-9	.	.	TRBJ2-5	TGTGCCAGCAGCTTCTTGGGCGACCAAGAGACCCAGTACTTC	CASSFLGDQETQYF
TRBV12-3/TRBV12-4	.	.	TRBJ2-3	TGTGCCAGCAGCCGAATGTTCACAGATACGCAGTATTTT	CASSRMFTDTQYF
TRBV4-3	.	.	TRBJ1-2	TGCGCCAGCAGCCAAGATCCCCTCGTCCCGGCTAACTATGGCTACACCTTC	CASSQDPLVPANYGYTF